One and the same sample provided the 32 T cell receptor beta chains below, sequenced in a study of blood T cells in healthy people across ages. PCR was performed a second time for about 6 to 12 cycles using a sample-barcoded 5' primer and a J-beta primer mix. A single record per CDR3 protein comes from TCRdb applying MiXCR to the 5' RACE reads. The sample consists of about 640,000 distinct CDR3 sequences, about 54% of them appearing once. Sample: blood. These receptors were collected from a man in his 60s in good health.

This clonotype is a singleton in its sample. For the CDR3, the DNA is TGTGCCAGCAGCTTAGATCCTGGGGAGGCCTACGAGCAGTACTTC. Translating gives CASSLDPGEAYEQYF. The chain is built from TRBV11-2 and TRBJ2-5; maybe TRBD2 (6 bases). The J call may be faulty, since TRBJ2-7 better matches the DNA end. This CDR3 is built from 15 residues. Germline V CDR1 and CDR2: SGHAT, FQNNGV.

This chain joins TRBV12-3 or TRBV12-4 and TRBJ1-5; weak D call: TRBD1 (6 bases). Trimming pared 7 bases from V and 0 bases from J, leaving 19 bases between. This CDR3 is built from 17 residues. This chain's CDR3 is CASTLKGGAISNQPQHF. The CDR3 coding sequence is TGTGCCAGCACCCTGAAGGGGGGAGCGATTAGCAATCAGCCCCAGCATTTT.

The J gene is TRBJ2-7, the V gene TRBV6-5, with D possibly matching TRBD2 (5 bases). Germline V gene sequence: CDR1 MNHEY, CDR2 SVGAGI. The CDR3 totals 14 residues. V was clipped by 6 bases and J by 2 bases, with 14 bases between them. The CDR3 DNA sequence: TGTGCCAGCAGGAAACTAGGTGCCGCCTACGAGCAGTACTTC. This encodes CASRKLGAAYEQYF.

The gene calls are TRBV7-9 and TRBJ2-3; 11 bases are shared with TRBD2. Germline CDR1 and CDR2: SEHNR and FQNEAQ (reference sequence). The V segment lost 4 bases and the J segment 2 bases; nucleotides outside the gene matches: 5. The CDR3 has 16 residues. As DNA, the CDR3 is TGTGCCAGCAGCTGGCCGACTAGCGGGGTCACAGATACGCAGTATTTT. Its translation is CASSWPTSGVTDTQYF.

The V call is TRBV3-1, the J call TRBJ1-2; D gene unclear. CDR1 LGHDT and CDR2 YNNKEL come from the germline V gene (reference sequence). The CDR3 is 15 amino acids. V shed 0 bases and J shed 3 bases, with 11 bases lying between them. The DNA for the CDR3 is TGTGCCAGCAGCCAAGAGTCGGGCGGCTACTATGGCTACACCTTC. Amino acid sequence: CASSQESGGYYGYTF. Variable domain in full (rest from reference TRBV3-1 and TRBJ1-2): DTAVSQTPKYLVTQMGNDKSIKCEQNLGHDTMYWYKQDSKKFLKIMFSYNNKELIINETVPNRFSPKSPDKAHLNLHINSLELGDSAVYFCASSQESGGYYGYTFGSGTRLTVV.

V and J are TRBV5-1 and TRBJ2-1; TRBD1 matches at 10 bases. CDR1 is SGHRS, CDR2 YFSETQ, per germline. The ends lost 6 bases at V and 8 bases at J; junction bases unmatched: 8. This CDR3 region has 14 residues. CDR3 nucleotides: TGCGCCAGCAACACCGGGACAGGGGTCGATGAGCAGTTCTTC. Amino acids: CASNTGTGVDEQFF.

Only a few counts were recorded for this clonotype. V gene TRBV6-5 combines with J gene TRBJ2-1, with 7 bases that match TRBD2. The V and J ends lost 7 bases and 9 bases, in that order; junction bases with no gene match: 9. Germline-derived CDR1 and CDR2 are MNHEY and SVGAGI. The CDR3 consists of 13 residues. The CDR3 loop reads CASTSGRGREQFF. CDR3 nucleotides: TGTGCCAGCACTAGCGGCCGGGGACGTGAGCAGTTCTTC.

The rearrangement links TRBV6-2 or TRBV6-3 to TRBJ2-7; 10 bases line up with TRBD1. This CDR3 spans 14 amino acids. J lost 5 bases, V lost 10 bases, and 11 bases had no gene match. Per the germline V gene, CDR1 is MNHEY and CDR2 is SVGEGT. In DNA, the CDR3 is TGTGCCACCTCACAAAGGACAGGGGGAGACGAGCAGTACTTC. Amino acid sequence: CATSQRTGGDEQYF.

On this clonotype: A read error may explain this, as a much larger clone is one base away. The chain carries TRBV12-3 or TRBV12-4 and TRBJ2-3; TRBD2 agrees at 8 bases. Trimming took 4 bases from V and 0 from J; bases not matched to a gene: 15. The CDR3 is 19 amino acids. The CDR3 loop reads CASSSDLPLAGASTDTQYF. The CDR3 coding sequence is TGTGCCAGCAGTTCCGACCTCCCTCTAGCGGGCGCTAGCACAGATACGCAGTATTTT.

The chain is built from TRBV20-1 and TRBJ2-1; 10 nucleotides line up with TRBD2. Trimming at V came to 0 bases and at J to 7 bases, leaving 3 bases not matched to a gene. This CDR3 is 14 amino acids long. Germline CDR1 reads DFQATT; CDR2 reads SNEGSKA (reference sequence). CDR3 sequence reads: CSARDFSGGNEQFF. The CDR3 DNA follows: TGCAGTGCTAGAGACTTTAGCGGGGGGAATGAGCAGTTCTTC.

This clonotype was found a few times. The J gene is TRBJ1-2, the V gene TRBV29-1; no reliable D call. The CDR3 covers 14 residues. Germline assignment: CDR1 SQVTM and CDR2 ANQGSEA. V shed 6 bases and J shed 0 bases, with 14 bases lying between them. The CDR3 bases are TGCAGCGTATCCAAACAGTCCCCTAACTATGGCTACACCTTC. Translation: CSVSKQSPNYGYTF.

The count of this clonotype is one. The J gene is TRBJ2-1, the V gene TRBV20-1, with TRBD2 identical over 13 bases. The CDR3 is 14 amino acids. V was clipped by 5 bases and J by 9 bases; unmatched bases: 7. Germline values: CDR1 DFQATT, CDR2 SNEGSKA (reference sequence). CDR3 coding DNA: TGCAGTGCTGAACTAGCGGGGGGGCCGAGTGAGCAGTTCTTC. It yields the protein CSAELAGGPSEQFF.

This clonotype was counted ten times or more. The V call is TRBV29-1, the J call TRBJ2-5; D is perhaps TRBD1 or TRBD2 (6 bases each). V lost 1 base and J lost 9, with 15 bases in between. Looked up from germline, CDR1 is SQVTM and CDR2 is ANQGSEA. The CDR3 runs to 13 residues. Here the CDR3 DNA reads TGCAGCGTTGAAGGGGACGCGAGGGGGGCCCAGTACTTC. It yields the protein CSVEGDARGAQYF.

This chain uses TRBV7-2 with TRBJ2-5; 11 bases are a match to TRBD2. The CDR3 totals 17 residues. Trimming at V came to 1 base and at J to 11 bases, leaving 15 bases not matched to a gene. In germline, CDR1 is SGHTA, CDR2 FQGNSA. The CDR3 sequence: CASSLGRLAGREGEQYF. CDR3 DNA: TGTGCCAGCAGCTTAGGAAGACTAGCGGGGAGAGAGGGTGAGCAGTACTTC. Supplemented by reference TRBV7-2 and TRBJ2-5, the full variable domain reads GAGVSQSPSNKVTEKGKDVELRCDPISGHTALYWYRQSLGQGLEFLIYFQGNSAPDKSGLPSDRFSAERTGGSVSTLTIQRTQQEDSAVYLCASSLGRLAGREGEQYFGPGTRLLVL.

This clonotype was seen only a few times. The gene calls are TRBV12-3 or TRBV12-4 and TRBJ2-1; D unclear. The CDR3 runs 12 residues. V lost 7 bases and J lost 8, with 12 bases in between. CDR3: CASTKGSHEQFF. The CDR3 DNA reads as TGTGCCAGCACCAAAGGTTCACATGAGCAGTTCTTC.

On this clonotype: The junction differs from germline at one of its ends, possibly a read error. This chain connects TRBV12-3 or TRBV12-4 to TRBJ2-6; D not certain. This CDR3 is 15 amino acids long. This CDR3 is CANSWDHSGANVLTF. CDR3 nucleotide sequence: TGTGCCAACAGTTGGGATCACTCTGGGGCCAACGTCCTGACTTTC.

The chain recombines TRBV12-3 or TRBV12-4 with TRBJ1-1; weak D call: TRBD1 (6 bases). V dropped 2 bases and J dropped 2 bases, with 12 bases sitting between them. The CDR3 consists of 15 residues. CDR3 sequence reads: CASSLIGGQNTEAFF. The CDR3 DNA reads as TGTGCCAGCAGTTTAATCGGGGGACAAAACACTGAAGCTTTCTTT.

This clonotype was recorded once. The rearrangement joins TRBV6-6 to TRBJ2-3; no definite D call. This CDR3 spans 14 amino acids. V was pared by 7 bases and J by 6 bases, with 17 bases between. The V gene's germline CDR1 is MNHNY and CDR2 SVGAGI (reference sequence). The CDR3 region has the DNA TGTGCCAGCACCCCACGAGGTGAGGCGGATACGCAGTATTTT. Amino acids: CASTPRGEADTQYF.

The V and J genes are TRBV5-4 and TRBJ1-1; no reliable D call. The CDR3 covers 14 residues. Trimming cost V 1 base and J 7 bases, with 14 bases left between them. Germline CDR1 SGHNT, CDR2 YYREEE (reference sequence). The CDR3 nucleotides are TGTGCCAGCAGCTTGCGAGGAGCTCCTGGTGAAGCTTTCTTT. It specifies CASSLRGAPGEAFF.

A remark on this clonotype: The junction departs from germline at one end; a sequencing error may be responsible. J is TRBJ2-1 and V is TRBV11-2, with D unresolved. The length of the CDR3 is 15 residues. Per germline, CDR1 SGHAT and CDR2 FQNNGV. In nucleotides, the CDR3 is TGTGCCAGCAACCCTCAGCCAGGCAGCAACAATGAACAGTTCTTC. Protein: CASNPQPGSNNEQFF.

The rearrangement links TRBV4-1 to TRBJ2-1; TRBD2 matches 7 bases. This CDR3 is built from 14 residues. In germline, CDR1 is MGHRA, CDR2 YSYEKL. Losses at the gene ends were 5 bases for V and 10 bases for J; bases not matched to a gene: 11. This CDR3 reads CASSESTWGGEQFF. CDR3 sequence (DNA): TGCGCCAGCAGCGAAAGCACCTGGGGGGGGGAGCAGTTCTTC.

The CDR3 sequence is CASSYGYSGLTNEKLFF. DNA of the CDR3: TGTGCCAGCAGTTACGGATATTCAGGGTTAACTAATGAAAAACTGTTTTTT. The chain employs TRBV6-6 and TRBJ1-4, with D possibly TRBD1 on 5 matching bases. Per the germline V gene, CDR1 is MNHNY and CDR2 is SVGAGI (reference sequence). The CDR3 totals 17 residues. V was trimmed by 2 bases and J by 1 base, leaving 14 bases between them.

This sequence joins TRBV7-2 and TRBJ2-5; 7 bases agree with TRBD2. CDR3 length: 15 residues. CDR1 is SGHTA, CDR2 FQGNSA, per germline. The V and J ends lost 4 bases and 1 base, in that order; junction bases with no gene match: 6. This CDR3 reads CASSSLRGVQETQYF. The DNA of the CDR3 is TGTGCCAGCAGCTCACTTCGGGGGGTCCAAGAGACCCAGTACTTC. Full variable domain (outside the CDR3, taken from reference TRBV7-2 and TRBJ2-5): GAGVSQSPSNKVTEKGKDVELRCDPISGHTALYWYRQSLGQGLEFLIYFQGNSAPDKSGLPSDRFSAERTGGSVSTLTIQRTQQEDSAVYLCASSSLRGVQETQYFGPGTRLLVL.

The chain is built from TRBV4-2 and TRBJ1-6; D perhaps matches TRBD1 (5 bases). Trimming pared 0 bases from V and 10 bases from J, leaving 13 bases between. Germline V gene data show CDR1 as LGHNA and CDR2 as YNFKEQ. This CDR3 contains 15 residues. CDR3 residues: CASSQDERGESPLHF. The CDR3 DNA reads TGTGCCAGCAGCCAAGATGAACGGGGCGAATCACCCCTCCACTTT.

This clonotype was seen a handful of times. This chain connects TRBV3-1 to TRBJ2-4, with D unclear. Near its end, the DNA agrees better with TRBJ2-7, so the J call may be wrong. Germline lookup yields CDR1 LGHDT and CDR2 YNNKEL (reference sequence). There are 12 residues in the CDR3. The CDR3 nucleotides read TGTGCCAGCAGCCAACCGTCGTCCGAGCAGTACTTC. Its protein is CASSQPSSEQYF.

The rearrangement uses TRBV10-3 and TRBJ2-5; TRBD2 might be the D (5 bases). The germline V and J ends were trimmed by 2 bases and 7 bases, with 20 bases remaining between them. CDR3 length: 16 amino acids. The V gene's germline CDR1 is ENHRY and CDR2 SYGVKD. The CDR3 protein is CAISEPTAGPGGTQYF. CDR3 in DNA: TGTGCCATCAGTGAGCCTACGGCAGGCCCAGGAGGGACCCAGTACTTC.

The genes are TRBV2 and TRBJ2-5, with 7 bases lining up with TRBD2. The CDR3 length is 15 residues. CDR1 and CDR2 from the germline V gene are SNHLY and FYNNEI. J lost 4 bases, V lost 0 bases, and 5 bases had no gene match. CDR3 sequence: CASSEARPGGETQYF. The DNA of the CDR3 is TGTGCCAGCAGTGAAGCAAGGCCGGGGGGAGAGACCCAGTACTTC.

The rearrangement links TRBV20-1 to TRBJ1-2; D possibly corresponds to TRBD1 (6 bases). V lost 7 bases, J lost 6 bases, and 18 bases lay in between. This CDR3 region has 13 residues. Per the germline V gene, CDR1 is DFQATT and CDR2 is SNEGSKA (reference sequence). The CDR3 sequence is CSVDSDRHDGYTF. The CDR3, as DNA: TGCAGTGTAGACAGCGACAGGCATGATGGCTACACCTTC.

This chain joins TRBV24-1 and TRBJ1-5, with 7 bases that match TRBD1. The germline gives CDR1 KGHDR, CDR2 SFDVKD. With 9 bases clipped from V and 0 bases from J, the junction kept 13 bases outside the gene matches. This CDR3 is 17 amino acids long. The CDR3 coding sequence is TGTGCCACCCCTCTCGGACAGGAATGGTATAGCAATCAGCCCCAGCATTTT. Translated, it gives CATPLGQEWYSNQPQHF.

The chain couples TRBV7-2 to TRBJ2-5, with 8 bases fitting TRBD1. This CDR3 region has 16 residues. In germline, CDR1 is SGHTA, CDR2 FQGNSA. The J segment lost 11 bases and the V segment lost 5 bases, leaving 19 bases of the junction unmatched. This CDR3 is CASSARPGQAYNEQYF. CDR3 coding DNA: TGTGCCAGCAGCGCGCGACCGGGACAGGCCTACAATGAGCAGTACTTC.

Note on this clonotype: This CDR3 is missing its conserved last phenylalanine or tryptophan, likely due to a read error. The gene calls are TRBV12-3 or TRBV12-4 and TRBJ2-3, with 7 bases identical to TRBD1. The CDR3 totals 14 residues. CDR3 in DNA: TGTGCCAGCAGTTTTAGAGGGGGCGCAGATGCGCAGTATTCT. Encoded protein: CASSFRGGADAQYS.

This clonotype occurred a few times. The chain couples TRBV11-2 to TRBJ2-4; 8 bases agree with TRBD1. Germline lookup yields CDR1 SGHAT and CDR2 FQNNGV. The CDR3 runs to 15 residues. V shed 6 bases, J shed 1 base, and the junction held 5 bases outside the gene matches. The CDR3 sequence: CASRGQGAAKNIQYF. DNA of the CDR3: TGTGCCAGCAGAGGGCAGGGGGCGGCCAAAAACATTCAGTACTTC.